The next 15 T cell receptor beta chains were all read from a single sample in a study of cytomegalovirus exposure and HLA in healthy donors. PCR primers comprised 60 Vbeta and 13 Jbeta primers. This table comes from immunoSEQ multiplex PCR, and its TCRdb copy is limited to in-frame clones, with some not included. This table lists about 160,000 clones. Sequenced input: PBMCs. These receptors were taken from a man younger than 45 in good health and CMV-seronegative.

The chain has TRBV10-3 and TRBJ2-5; D might be TRBD2 (5 bases). The closer fit of TRBJ2-7 to the DNA end suggests the J call may be wrong. Germline V CDR1 and CDR2: ENHRY, SYGVKD. This CDR3 region has 14 residues. CDR3 in amino acids: CAISVGLDAYEQYF. The CDR3 DNA sequence: TGTGCCATCAGTGTTGGACTTGACGCCTACGAGCAGTACTTC.

The chain joins TRBV28 to TRBJ1-2; weak D call: TRBD1 (5 bases). The CDR3 runs to 16 residues. Germline V gene lookup returns CDR1 MDHEN and CDR2 SYDVKM. The germline V and J ends were trimmed by 5 bases and 1 base, with 17 bases remaining between them. In DNA form, the CDR3 reads TGTGCCAGCAGTATCCCCGGGGGGGGGAATAACTATGGCTACACCTTC. Translating it yields CASSIPGGGNNYGYTF.

The CDR3 DNA reads TGCAGCGTTGAAGAACAGGCCACAGATACGCAGTATTTT. Residues: CSVEEQATDTQYF. The chain links TRBV29-1 to TRBJ2-3, with D perhaps matching TRBD1 (5 bases). Trimming cost V 0 bases and J 2 bases, with 6 bases left between them. Germline lookup yields CDR1 SQVTM and CDR2 ANQGSEA. This CDR3 is 13 amino acids long.

The chain uses TRBV28 and TRBJ2-5; D is unresolved. CDR1 is MDHEN and CDR2 is SYDVKM in the germline V gene. This CDR3 spans 13 amino acids. Trimming took 5 bases from V and 0 from J, leaving 7 bases between them. The DNA for the CDR3 is TGTGCCAGCAGTCCACGGGACCAAGAGACCCAGTACTTC. Residues: CASSPRDQETQYF.

The chain uses TRBV11-3 and TRBJ1-4, with D tentatively TRBD1 (6 bases). The CDR3 is made up of 17 amino acids. The germline V and J ends were trimmed by 10 bases and 4 bases, with 25 bases remaining between them. Germline V gives CDR1 SGHNT, CDR2 YENEEA. The chain's CDR3 is CAIIPGHILLSNEKLFF. In nucleotides, the CDR3 is TGTGCCATCATCCCGGGACATATCCTTCTTAGTAATGAAAAACTGTTTTTT.

V usage is TRBV28 and J usage is TRBJ2-7; 10 bases fit TRBD2. This CDR3 is 16 amino acids long. V dropped 5 bases and J dropped 1; count of bases not matched to a gene: 8. The germline gives CDR1 MDHEN, CDR2 SYDVKM. CDR3 coding DNA: TGTGCCAGCAGTGCACCGGGACTAGCGCGTTCCTACGAGCAGTACTTC. Amino acid sequence: CASSAPGLARSYEQYF.

Comments on this clone: Relative to the germline gene, one junction end is altered; a read error may explain this. This sample also contains other DNA sequences that code for the same CDR3. The chain uses TRBV5-8 and TRBJ1-1; D is possibly TRBD1 (5 bases). The CDR3 contains 12 residues. Germline-derived CDR1 and CDR2 are SGHTS and YDEGEE. CDR3 region: CASSLDSAGAFF. The DNA for the CDR3 is TGTGCCAGCAGCTTAGACAGTGCAGGAGCTTTTTTT.

V and J are TRBV11-3 and TRBJ1-1, with D possibly matching TRBD1 (5 bases). This CDR3 is built from 12 residues. Germline CDR1 SGHNT, CDR2 YENEEA. Trimming pared 3 bases from V and 6 bases from J, leaving 8 bases between. The CDR3 reads CASSFRGSEAFF. CDR3 DNA sequence: TGTGCCAGCAGCTTCCGGGGGTCTGAAGCTTTCTTT. Variable domain in full (rest from reference TRBV11-3 and TRBJ1-1): EAGVVQSPRYKIIEKKQPVAFWCNPISGHNTLYWYLQNLGQGPELLIRYENEEAVDDSQLPKDRFSAERLKGVDSTLKIQPAELGDSAVYLCASSFRGSEAFFGQGTRLTVV.

The chain carries TRBV11-2 and TRBJ2-7; D may be TRBD1 (7 bases). The CDR3 totals 14 residues. V was clipped by 5 bases and J by 5 bases, with 16 bases between them. The germline gives CDR1 SGHAT, CDR2 FQNNGV. The chain's CDR3 is CASSMEGAADEQYF. The CDR3 nucleotides are TGTGCCAGCAGCATGGAGGGGGCCGCAGACGAGCAGTACTTC.

The V call is TRBV5-5, the J call TRBJ2-7; D not certain. The ends were cut back, 0 bases at V and 4 bases at J, with 5 bases in the middle. The length of the CDR3 is 12 residues. Looked up from germline, CDR1 is SGHKS and CDR2 is YYEKEE (reference sequence). CDR3 residues: CASSLVQYEQYF. In nucleotides, the CDR3 is TGTGCCAGCAGCTTGGTCCAATACGAGCAGTACTTC.

The chain uses TRBV4-1 and TRBJ2-3; TRBD1 agrees at 7 bases. The CDR3 loop spans 17 amino acids. CDR1 and CDR2 (germline): MGHRA, YSYEKL. The ends lost 1 base at V and 1 base at J; junction bases unmatched: 8. The CDR3 nucleotides read TGCGCCAGCAGCCAAGGCAACCAGGGGGAAGGCACAGATACGCAGTATTTT. Amino acid sequence: CASSQGNQGEGTDTQYF.

The J gene is TRBJ2-5, the V gene TRBV9; maybe TRBD2 (6 bases). The V end was cut by 0 bases, the J end by 4 bases, with 10 bases between. CDR1 and CDR2 from the germline V gene are SGDLS and YYNGEE. The CDR3 length is 14 residues. CDR3 in amino acids: CASSVGRGAETQYF. CDR3 sequence (DNA): TGTGCCAGCAGCGTAGGTCGCGGGGCAGAGACCCAGTACTTC.

V and J are TRBV16 and TRBJ2-7, with D maybe TRBD2 (5 bases). Trimming shortened V by 4 bases and J by 3 bases, and 7 bases separated the two germline ends. The germline V gene has CDR1 KGHSY and CDR2 FQNENV. The CDR3 runs to 12 residues. The CDR3, as DNA: TGTGCCAGCAGCCGAGGGATCTACGAGCAGTACTTC. Residues: CASSRGIYEQYF.

The chain has TRBV27 and TRBJ1-5; 8 bases map to TRBD1. The CDR3 is 16 amino acids. V was clipped by 6 bases and J by 3 bases; unmatched bases: 10. CDR1 and CDR2 (germline): MNHEY, SMNVEV (reference sequence). The CDR3 sequence: CASSKQGVGANQPQHF. The CDR3 region has the DNA TGTGCCAGCAGCAAACAGGGGGTAGGAGCCAATCAGCCCCAGCATTTT.

This rearrangement joins TRBV7-3 to TRBJ2-1, with 9 bases aligning to TRBD2. V trimming: 2 bases; J trimming: 4 bases; junction bases outside the gene matches: 12. This CDR3 is 18 amino acids long. CDR1 SGHTA and CDR2 FQGTGA come from the germline V gene. The CDR3 spells CASSLAGGQLSSYNEQFF. CDR3 nucleotides: TGTGCCAGCAGCTTAGCGGGGGGGCAGTTATCTTCGTACAATGAGCAGTTCTTC.